A single sample gave rise to the 31 T cell receptor beta chains below, sequenced in a study of naive and memory T cell subsets (TCRdb year 2017). For whole blood analysis, 2.5 ml of peripheral blood was collected from healthy adult volunteers into Tempus tubes, and RNA was extracted following the manufacturer's instructions. The library was produced with 5' RACE. Sequenced on an Illumina MiSeq. For the blood and skin samples, TCR RNA was reverse transcribed with SuperScript IV using primers for the alpha and beta constant regions. TCRdb reworked the public reads: Q25 trimming with fastp, MiXCR clone assembly, productive beta chains retained. Identical CDR3 proteins give one entry, which carries the most common genes and DNA. The sample table lists over 20,000 distinct CDR3 sequences, approximately 22% of them with a count of one. Around 2% of the sample comes from the top ten. These receptors originate from a female donor in good health.

This clonotype has at least ten counts. The gene calls are TRBV20-1 and TRBJ1-6; TRBD1 might be the D (6 bases). Deletions cut 5 bases from V and 10 bases from J, with 18 bases between. CDR1 and CDR2 from the germline V gene are DFQATT and SNEGSKA (reference sequence). This CDR3 has 14 amino acids. The CDR3 protein is CSAAPGAPGSPLHF. In nucleotides, the CDR3 is TGCAGTGCTGCCCCAGGGGCGCCTGGCTCACCCCTCCACTTT.

This clonotype appeared many times. The chain couples TRBV20-1 to TRBJ1-5, with 8 bases identical to TRBD1. Losses at the gene ends were 3 bases for V and 2 bases for J; bases not matched to a gene: 6. The CDR3 sequence is 15 residues long. Germline V gene data show CDR1 as DFQATT and CDR2 as SNEGSKA (reference sequence). The CDR3 DNA reads as TGCAGTGCTAGGGACAGGGCGTTGGGCAATCAGCCCCAGCATTTT. Protein sequence: CSARDRALGNQPQHF.

Within the sample, this clonotype is medium-sized. This chain joins TRBV18 and TRBJ2-3; 11 bases are shared with TRBD1. Germline V lookup: CDR1 KGHSH, CDR2 LQKENI. Losses at the gene ends were 3 bases for V and 5 bases for J; bases not matched to a gene: 1. CDR3 length: 14 amino acids. DNA of the CDR3: TGTGCCAGCTCACCCGGGACAGGGGGAGATACGCAGTATTTT. This gives the protein CASSPGTGGDTQYF. Full variable domain (missing parts from reference TRBV18 and TRBJ2-3): NAGVMQNPRHLVRRRGQEARLRCSPMKGHSHVYWYRQLPEEGLKFMVYLQKENIIDESGMPKERFSAEFPKEGPSILRIQQVVRGDSAAYFCASSPGTGGDTQYFGPGTRLTVL.

At least ten counts were recorded for this clonotype. The V gene is TRBV18, the J gene TRBJ1-1, with D possibly matching TRBD1 (5 bases). V was pared by 2 bases and J by 8 bases, with 9 bases between. The CDR3 consists of 12 residues. CDR1 and CDR2 from the germline V gene are KGHSH and LQKENI. The CDR3 loop reads CASSPKGPEAFF. Here the CDR3 DNA reads TGTGCCAGCTCACCAAAGGGACCCGAAGCTTTCTTT.

This clonotype was seen at least ten times. The chain has TRBV13 and TRBJ2-5; D gene ambiguous. With 5 bases removed from V and 7 bases from J, the gap between germline ends came to 14 bases. The CDR3 is 13 residues long. Looked up from germline, CDR1 is PRHDT and CDR2 is FYEKMQ (reference sequence). The CDR3 loop is CASSEEIDRTQYF. The CDR3 coding sequence is TGTGCCAGCAGCGAAGAGATAGATAGGACCCAGTACTTC.

In this sample, this clonotype turned up a few times. The chain joins TRBV29-1 to TRBJ2-1; 8 nucleotides line up with TRBD2. The CDR3 has 14 residues. Germline trimming cut 4 bases from V and 5 bases from J; bases unmatched to any gene: 7. Germline CDR1 and CDR2: SQVTM and ANQGSEA. CDR3 sequence (DNA): TGCAGCGTTGTTCTGAGCGGGAGAGACAATGAGCAGTTCTTC. Protein sequence: CSVVLSGRDNEQFF.

The chain is built from TRBV29-1 and TRBJ1-1; 9 bases line up with TRBD1. The CDR3 has 15 residues. Trimming at V came to 7 bases and at J to 3 bases, leaving 12 bases not matched to a gene. The germline gives CDR1 SQVTM, CDR2 ANQGSEA. CDR3 loop: CSAQGQGKGDTEAFF. CDR3 bases: TGCAGCGCTCAGGGACAGGGAAAGGGGGACACTGAAGCTTTCTTT.

Judged by abundance, this clonotype is medium-sized (0.01 to 0.1%). The rearrangement joins TRBV27 to TRBJ2-1; D not certain. Trimming pared 7 bases from V and 6 bases from J, leaving 7 bases between. The CDR3 runs 11 residues. Germline V gives CDR1 MNHEY, CDR2 SMNVEV (reference sequence). CDR3 protein: CASILGNEQFF. CDR3 DNA sequence: TGTGCCAGCATCCTGGGCAATGAGCAGTTCTTC.

This clonotype was found many times. The rearrangement joins TRBV7-2 to TRBJ2-1; the D is unclear. There are 12 residues in the CDR3. The V gene lost 8 bases and the J gene lost 4 bases, with 9 bases spanning the gap. CDR1 is SGHTA and CDR2 is FQGNSA in the germline V gene. CDR3 nucleotides: TGTGCCAGCCAGACTGTATACAATGAGCAGTTCTTC. Amino acid sequence: CASQTVYNEQFF. Full variable domain (rest looked up from reference TRBV7-2 and TRBJ2-1): GAGVSQSPSNKVTEKGKDVELRCDPISGHTALYWYRQSLGQGLEFLIYFQGNSAPDKSGLPSDRFSAERTGGSVSTLTIQRTQQEDSAVYLCASQTVYNEQFFGPGTRLTVL.

The rearrangement joins TRBV20-1 to TRBJ2-1, with TRBD2 matching over 8 bases. This CDR3 is built from 16 residues. Germline lookup yields CDR1 DFQATT and CDR2 SNEGSKA (reference sequence). The V and J ends lost 5 bases and 0 bases, in that order; junction bases with no gene match: 9. In DNA form, the CDR3 reads TGCAGTGCTTATATAGCGGGGACGAGCTCCTACAATGAGCAGTTCTTC. It codes for CSAYIAGTSSYNEQFF.

In this sample, this clonotype turned up many times. This chain uses TRBV7-2 with TRBJ1-5; D not resolved. Trimming removed 5 bases at V and 0 bases at J, with 11 bases between. The CDR3 consists of 15 residues. From germline, CDR1 is SGHTA and CDR2 FQGNSA. The CDR3 sequence is CASSPRLGSNQPQHF. In nucleotides, the CDR3 is TGTGCCAGCAGCCCGAGACTGGGTAGCAATCAGCCCCAGCATTTT.

Within the sample, this clonotype is medium-sized (0.01 to 0.1%). The rearrangement joins TRBV9 to TRBJ2-7, with 12 bases lining up with TRBD2. This CDR3 comprises 17 residues. Germline V lookup: CDR1 SGDLS, CDR2 YYNGEE. V shed 4 bases and J 0 bases; nucleotides not matched to a gene: 8. CDR3 residues: CASSYGLAGSSSYEQYF. CDR3 nucleotides: TGTGCCAGCAGCTATGGACTAGCGGGATCGAGCTCCTACGAGCAGTACTTC.

This clonotype has a handful of counts. V gene TRBV29-1 combines with J gene TRBJ2-7; TRBD2 matches 15 bases. V gave up 6 bases and J gave up 2 bases; unmatched junction bases: 5. CDR1 is SQVTM and CDR2 is ANQGSEA in the germline V gene. The CDR3 extends over 15 amino acids. Here the CDR3 reads CSVGLAGGRPYEQYF. CDR3 coding DNA: TGCAGCGTCGGACTAGCGGGAGGGAGACCCTACGAGCAGTACTTC.

This clonotype was detected ten times or more. The chain joins TRBV5-1 to TRBJ1-1; D is unresolved. This CDR3 has 14 residues. The germline gives CDR1 SGHRS, CDR2 YFSETQ. Trimming left V 1 base short and J 6 bases short, with 13 bases between. The CDR3 DNA is TGCGCCAGCAGCTTGCTACCGAAAGTTGCTGAAGCTTTCTTT. It translates to CASSLLPKVAEAFF.

This clonotype has ten or more counts. The rearrangement links TRBV6-2 or TRBV6-3 to TRBJ1-5; perhaps TRBD1 as D (6 bases). Trimming pared 2 bases from V and 5 bases from J, leaving 13 bases between. Germline CDR1 MNHEY, CDR2 SVGEGT. The CDR3 extends over 15 amino acids. CDR3 sequence reads: CASSYTWGQDQPQHF. The CDR3 DNA follows: TGTGCCAGCAGTTACACCTGGGGGCAGGATCAGCCCCAGCATTTT.

The chain is built from TRBV9 and TRBJ2-1; D is uncertain. Germline V gives CDR1 SGDLS, CDR2 YYNGEE. The CDR3 sequence is 13 residues long. The V gene lost 0 bases and the J gene lost 6 bases, with 7 bases spanning the gap. CDR3 loop: CASSVGSGNEQFF. CDR3 bases: TGTGCCAGCAGCGTAGGTTCAGGCAATGAGCAGTTCTTC.

This clonotype is judged medium-sized (0.01 to 0.1%). CDR3 sequence (DNA): TGCAGTGCTAGAGATGGGACAGGGGACACTGAAGCTTTCTTT. Translating gives CSARDGTGDTEAFF. J is TRBJ1-1 and V is TRBV20-1; TRBD1 aligns across 10 bases. After removal of 0 bases from V and 3 bases from J, the junction contained 1 base not matched to a gene. The germline gives CDR1 DFQATT, CDR2 SNEGSKA (reference sequence). The CDR3 length is 14 residues.

This sequence joins TRBV12-3 or TRBV12-4 and TRBJ2-1; weak D call: TRBD2 (7 bases). The length of the CDR3 is 13 residues. Trimming cost V 1 base and J 12 bases, with 13 bases left between them. CDR3: CASSLGRGGRQFF. CDR3 sequence (DNA): TGTGCCAGCAGTTTAGGTAGGGGGGGCCGGCAGTTCTTC.

In its sample, this clonotype ranks as medium-sized. CDR3 in DNA: TGCGCCAGCAGCGTTAGGGTCGGCGGGGGCACAGATACGCAGTATTTT. It is translated as CASSVRVGGGTDTQYF. The chain links TRBV4-1 to TRBJ2-3, with D possibly matching TRBD2 (6 bases). The CDR3 totals 16 residues. Germline CDR1 reads MGHRA; CDR2 reads YSYEKL. V was pared by 5 bases and J by 1 base, with 16 bases between.

This clonotype was observed a few times. The J gene is TRBJ2-7, the V gene TRBV6-5; the D gene could be TRBD1 or TRBD2 (5 bases each). Trimming shortened V by 2 bases and J by 2 bases, and 7 bases separated the two germline ends. This CDR3 has 13 residues. From germline, CDR1 is MNHEY and CDR2 SVGAGI. The DNA for the CDR3 is TGTGCCAGCAGTTACCAGGGACCCTACGAGCAGTACTTC. Translating gives CASSYQGPYEQYF.

This clonotype was detected many times. The chain uses TRBV12-5 and TRBJ2-1; possible D gene TRBD2, 6 bases. The CDR3 runs to 17 residues. V lost 0 bases, J lost 10 bases, and 22 bases lay in between. CDR1 is LGHNT, CDR2 FRNRAP, per germline. CDR3 bases: TGTGCTAGTGGTTTGGTAATCCCTTTGGCGGGATCAAGCGAGCAGTTCTTC. It codes for CASGLVIPLAGSSEQFF.

This chain uses TRBV7-9 with TRBJ2-5; 7 bases map to TRBD2. The CDR3 runs 16 residues. Trimming took 2 bases from V and 5 from J; bases not matched to a gene: 11. The V gene's germline CDR1 is SEHNR and CDR2 FQNEAQ (reference sequence). As DNA, the CDR3 is TGTGCCAGCAGCTTAAGTGCGGGGGTCACGGGGGAGACCCAGTACTTC. This translates into CASSLSAGVTGETQYF.

About this clonotype: Its ends do not fully match the called genes, so a read error is possible. The CDR3 region has the DNA TGCGCCAGCAGCTTGGGTGGCTCTGGAAACGCCATATATTTT. This encodes CASSLGGSGNAIYF. The chain couples TRBV5-1 to TRBJ1-3; the D is unclear. The CDR3 covers 14 residues. CDR1 and CDR2 from the germline V gene are SGHRS and YFSETQ.

On this clonotype: A much larger clone sits a single nucleotide away, making a read error possible. The rearrangement uses TRBV20-1 and TRBJ1-2; no firm D call. The CDR3 is 10 residues long. Germline V lookup: CDR1 DFQATT, CDR2 SNEGSKA (reference sequence). The V gene lost 5 bases and the J gene lost 3 bases, with 4 bases spanning the gap. The CDR3 DNA reads TGCAGTGCTGAGGACTATGGCTACACCTTC. It yields the protein CSAEDYGYTF.

There are a few counts of this clonotype. The chain couples TRBV29-1 to TRBJ1-1, with unresolved D. This CDR3 has 13 amino acids. Germline-derived CDR1 and CDR2 are SQVTM and ANQGSEA. V was clipped by 4 bases and J by 5 bases, with 14 bases between them. For the CDR3, the DNA is TGCAGCGTTGGGAGATCTGGAAATACTGAAGCTTTCTTT. This codes for CSVGRSGNTEAFF.

This clonotype was counted a few times. This chain connects TRBV7-3 to TRBJ2-2; D unresolved. The V and J ends lost 5 bases and 1 base respectively, with 11 bases between them. The CDR3 contains 15 residues. Per germline, CDR1 SGHTA and CDR2 FQGTGA. The CDR3, as DNA: TGTGCCAGCAGCCCTCACCGACTGAACACCGGGGAGCTGTTTTTT. It translates to CASSPHRLNTGELFF.

This clonotype has just a few counts. The CDR3 DNA reads TGTGCCAGTAGTAGGGGGCGGCAGCCCCAGCATTTT. Residues: CASSRGRQPQHF. V usage is TRBV19 and J usage is TRBJ1-5; D is perhaps TRBD1 (6 bases). The CDR3 totals 12 residues. Germline V gene sequence: CDR1 LNHDA, CDR2 SQIVND (reference sequence). Trimming removed 4 bases from V and 7 bases from J, with 8 bases in between. The whole variable domain, filled in from reference TRBV19 and TRBJ1-5, reads DGGITQSPKYLFRKEGQNVTLSCEQNLNHDAMYWYRQDPGQGLRLIYYSQIVNDFQKGDIAEGYSVSREKKESFPLTVTSAQKNPTAFYLCASSRGRQPQHFGDGTRLSIL.

This clonotype showed up just a few times. The rearrangement links TRBV20-1 to TRBJ2-3; D uncertain. Trimming removed 0 bases at V and 5 bases at J, with 6 bases between. CDR1 is DFQATT, CDR2 SNEGSKA, per germline (reference sequence). The CDR3 contains 12 residues. Here the CDR3 DNA reads TGCAGTGCTAGAGAATCCCGAGATACGCAGTATTTT. It translates to CSARESRDTQYF.

This clonotype was seen at least ten times. The V call is TRBV18, the J call TRBJ2-1, with TRBD2 identical over 7 bases. Germline loops: CDR1 KGHSH, CDR2 LQKENI. The junction had 1 base not matched to a gene; V was cut back by 2 bases and J by 0 bases. This CDR3 spans 15 amino acids. CDR3 DNA sequence: TGTGCCAGCTCACCAGGGGGGGGCTCCTACAATGAGCAGTTCTTC. Its translation: CASSPGGGSYNEQFF.

CDR3 sequence reads: CASTLEGARTEAFF. The CDR3 nucleotides read TGCGCCAGCACCCTGGAGGGGGCGCGCACTGAAGCTTTCTTT. The chain has TRBV5-1 and TRBJ1-1, with 7 positions matching TRBD1. Germline V lookup: CDR1 SGHRS, CDR2 YFSETQ. The CDR3 covers 14 residues. V shed 6 bases, J shed 4 bases, and the junction held 9 bases outside the gene matches.

At least ten counts were recorded for this clonotype. The V and J genes are TRBV5-1 and TRBJ2-2, with 7 bases fitting TRBD2. The CDR3 is 16 amino acids. Germline V gives CDR1 SGHRS, CDR2 YFSETQ. J gave up 4 bases and V 5 bases, and 11 bases lay outside the gene matches. The CDR3 nucleotides read TGCGCCAGCAGTTCTGCGGGAGACGGGAGCACCGGGGAGCTGTTTTTT. Protein: CASSSAGDGSTGELFF.